The 26 T cell receptor beta chains below were found in one sample sequenced in a study of glioma-infiltrating T cells. Amplification of TCR alpha and beta CDR3 regions from RNA used iRepertoire nested multiplex PCR. TCRdb reanalysed the multiplex PCR reads using MiXCR and keeps one entry per CDR3 protein. The table records more than 300,000 distinct CDR3 sequences, 35% to 45% of them present only once. Sequencing was done on a sample of glioma tissue, nonneoplastic brain tissue, or PBMCs (not recorded which). All receptors come from a human donor with low-grade glioma or glioblastoma, undergoing nonglioma brain surgery, or in good health (not recorded which).

The chain recombines TRBV27 with TRBJ2-7, with D maybe TRBD1 (6 bases). CDR1 is MNHEY and CDR2 is SMNVEV in the germline V gene (reference sequence). This CDR3 spans 12 amino acids. Between the trimmed V and J ends, which lost 6 bases and 3 bases, there was a span of 9 bases. Here the CDR3 reads CASRSQGYEQYF. CDR3 bases: TGTGCCAGCAGGTCACAGGGCTACGAGCAGTACTTC.

The table lists this clonotype with many counts. The chain joins TRBV28 to TRBJ1-1; D uncertain. The CDR3 is made up of 15 amino acids. From germline, CDR1 is MDHEN and CDR2 SYDVKM. Trimming shortened V by 5 bases and J by 8 bases, and 21 bases separated the two germline ends. CDR3 sequence: CASSAPRAGLTEAFF. DNA of the CDR3: TGTGCCAGCAGTGCCCCTAGGGCAGGCTTGACAGAAGCTTTCTTT.

This rearrangement joins TRBV12-3 or TRBV12-4 to TRBJ2-1, with D tentatively TRBD2 (6 bases). With 5 bases removed from V and 2 bases from J, the gap between germline ends came to 16 bases. The CDR3 spans 16 residues. The DNA of the CDR3 is TGTGCCAGCAGTCCCCGAGGAGGGGATACCTACAATGAGCAGTTCTTC. Residues: CASSPRGGDTYNEQFF.

The CDR3 reads CASSPPERGGNEKLFF. The CDR3 bases are TGCGCCAGCAGCCCCCCGGAGCGGGGGGGTAATGAAAAACTGTTTTTT. The genes are TRBV5-1 and TRBJ1-4; possible D gene TRBD1, 5 bases. Germline-derived CDR1 and CDR2 are SGHRS and YFSETQ. Trimming took off 4 bases at V and 4 bases at J, with 17 bases between the two ends. This CDR3 has 16 amino acids. Combining the CDR3 with reference TRBV5-1 and TRBJ1-4 gives the whole variable domain KAGVTQTPRYLIKTRGQQVTLSCSPISGHRSVSWYQQTPGQGLQFLFEYFSETQRNKGNFPGRFSGRQFSNSRSEMNVSTLELGDSALYLCASSPPERGGNEKLFFGSGTQLSVL.

CDR3 DNA sequence: TGTGCCAGTAGTATAGGCCGGGCCCGGGGCACTGAAGCTTTCTTT. Translated, it gives CASSIGRARGTEAFF. V is TRBV19 and J is TRBJ1-1; D uncertain. Germline V lookup: CDR1 LNHDA, CDR2 SQIVND (reference sequence). V was pared by 1 base and J by 4 bases, with 13 bases between. This CDR3 spans 15 amino acids. Full variable domain (missing parts from reference TRBV19 and TRBJ1-1): DGGITQSPKYLFRKEGQNVTLSCEQNLNHDAMYWYRQDPGQGLRLIYYSQIVNDFQKGDIAEGYSVSREKKESFPLTVTSAQKNPTAFYLCASSIGRARGTEAFFGQGTRLTVV.

V usage is TRBV2 and J usage is TRBJ2-3; D is uncertain. Germline CDR1 SNHLY, CDR2 FYNNEI. This CDR3 contains 14 residues. Trimming removed 7 bases at V and 3 bases at J, with 14 bases between. The CDR3 reads CASTETGPTDTQYF. The CDR3 DNA reads as TGTGCCAGCACCGAGACGGGCCCAACAGATACGCAGTATTTT.

In regard to this clonotype: With a much larger clone just one base away, this may be a read error. The chain has TRBV6-5 and TRBJ2-3, with 8 bases that match TRBD2. The CDR3 is made up of 15 amino acids. The junction had 5 bases not matched to a gene; V was cut back by 2 bases and J by 4 bases. Germline loops: CDR1 MNHEY, CDR2 SVGAGI. The CDR3 loop reads CASSYGSGGADTQYF. In nucleotides, the CDR3 is TGTGCCAGCAGTTACGGGAGCGGGGGCGCAGATACGCAGTATTTT.

V and J are TRBV20-1 and TRBJ2-7, with a possible D match to TRBD1 (6 bases). The CDR3 runs 14 residues. Germline V gene sequence: CDR1 DFQATT, CDR2 SNEGSKA (reference sequence). With 0 bases removed from V and 3 bases from J, the gap between germline ends came to 12 bases. DNA for the CDR3: TGCAGTGCTAGAGATCACAGGGTTGACTACGAGCAGTACTTC. This translates into CSARDHRVDYEQYF.

The chain has TRBV7-6 and TRBJ2-3, with unresolved D. There are 14 residues in the CDR3. Germline V CDR1 and CDR2: SGHVS, FNYEAQ. The CDR3 is CARSPGLGADTQYF. The CDR3 nucleotides are TGTGCTAGAAGCCCCGGGCTAGGAGCAGATACGCAGTATTTT.

Only a few counts were recorded for this clonotype. The chain combines TRBV7-9 with TRBJ2-7; D call uncertain. CDR1 is SEHNR, CDR2 FQNEAQ, per germline (reference sequence). V lost 3 bases, J lost 9 bases, and 15 bases lay in between. There are 13 residues in the CDR3. The DNA of the CDR3 is TGTGCCAGCAGCTTTACGGCCCTACGTGTGCAGTACTTC. Its translation: CASSFTALRVQYF.

V and J are TRBV28 and TRBJ2-6; possible D gene TRBD2, 6 bases. The germline CDR1 and CDR2 sequences are MDHEN and SYDVKM. V shed 9 bases and J shed 0 bases, with 18 bases lying between them. The CDR3 covers 17 residues. The CDR3: CASQGGVLPSGANVLTF. CDR3 in DNA: TGTGCCAGTCAAGGAGGGGTACTCCCCTCTGGGGCCAACGTCCTGACTTTC.

This chain links TRBV2 with TRBJ1-1; tentative D call: TRBD1 (5 bases). Trimming left V 4 bases short and J 1 base short, with 16 bases between. The CDR3 spans 16 residues. Germline V gene sequence: CDR1 SNHLY, CDR2 FYNNEI. CDR3 DNA sequence: TGTGCCAGCAGTGCGGGACTCGGGCGGAAGAACACTGAAGCTTTCTTT. Amino acids: CASSAGLGRKNTEAFF.

The rearrangement uses TRBV19 and TRBJ2-5, with D maybe TRBD2 (6 bases). Trimming stripped 6 bases from V and 2 bases from J, with 10 bases between. Germline CDR1 reads LNHDA; CDR2 reads SQIVND (reference sequence). This CDR3 contains 13 residues. CDR3 sequence reads: CASSGGDQETQYF. The CDR3 region has the DNA TGTGCCAGTAGCGGCGGGGATCAAGAGACCCAGTACTTC.

This clonotype has more than one count but fewer than ten. The J gene is TRBJ2-1, the V gene TRBV20-1; D uncertain. Deletions cut 0 bases from V and 4 bases from J, with 16 bases between. The CDR3 runs to 16 residues. Germline CDR1 and CDR2: DFQATT and SNEGSKA (reference sequence). CDR3 DNA: TGCAGTGCTAGAGATCGATCGGCGGTCTCTTACAATGAGCAGTTCTTC. Its protein product is CSARDRSAVSYNEQFF.

This clonotype was counted a few times. V usage is TRBV3-1 and J usage is TRBJ1-1; TRBD1 matches at 7 bases. V lost 6 bases and J lost 2; bases outside the gene matches: 6. Germline V gives CDR1 LGHDT, CDR2 YNNKEL (reference sequence). The length of the CDR3 is 14 residues. CDR3 DNA sequence: TGTGCCAGCAGGCAACGGGACAGTAACACTGAAGCTTTCTTT. It yields the protein CASRQRDSNTEAFF. Together with reference TRBV3-1 and TRBJ1-1, the CDR3 gives the full variable domain: DTAVSQTPKYLVTQMGNDKSIKCEQNLGHDTMYWYKQDSKKFLKIMFSYNNKELIINETVPNRFSPKSPDKAHLNLHINSLELGDSAVYFCASRQRDSNTEAFFGQGTRLTVV.

This clonotype was found many times. This chain links TRBV6-6 with TRBJ2-7, with D perhaps matching TRBD1 (6 bases). V was cut by 0 bases and J by 3 bases, with 12 bases left in between. Per the germline V gene, CDR1 is MNHNY and CDR2 is SVGAGI (reference sequence). The CDR3 loop spans 15 amino acids. The CDR3 DNA is TGTGCCAGCAGTTACTCTTTACAGGGTGGCTACGAGCAGTACTTC. Translating it yields CASSYSLQGGYEQYF.

This clonotype was detected only a few times. The rearrangement links TRBV12-3 or TRBV12-4 to TRBJ2-7; 8 bases fit TRBD1. The length of the CDR3 is 13 residues. Trimming took 5 bases from V and 4 from J; bases not matched to a gene: 4. CDR3 nucleotide sequence: TGTGCCAGCAGTGACAGGGGTGCGTACGAGCAGTACTTC. It encodes CASSDRGAYEQYF.

This chain connects TRBV7-2 to TRBJ2-1, with D possibly being TRBD2 (5 bases). Deletions cut 1 base from V and 12 bases from J, with 10 bases between. This CDR3 has 12 residues. Germline assignment: CDR1 SGHTA and CDR2 FQGNSA. In DNA form, the CDR3 reads TGTGCCAGCAGCTTAGATCGGGGTGGGCAGTTCTTC. Its translation: CASSLDRGGQFF. Complete variable domain (other parts from reference TRBV7-2 and TRBJ2-1): GAGVSQSPSNKVTEKGKDVELRCDPISGHTALYWYRQSLGQGLEFLIYFQGNSAPDKSGLPSDRFSAERTGGSVSTLTIQRTQQEDSAVYLCASSLDRGGQFFGPGTRLTVL.

Details on this clonotype: One end of the junction varies from germline; a read error may be responsible. This chain links TRBV5-1 with TRBJ1-3, with D unclear. The CDR3 consists of 14 residues. Germline values: CDR1 SGHRS, CDR2 YFSETQ. The CDR3 loop reads CASSLAAEGNTIYF. The DNA for the CDR3 is TGTGCCAGCAGCTTGGCTGCAGAAGGCAACACCATATATTTT.

The J gene is TRBJ2-7, the V gene TRBV4-1; TRBD2 aligns across 7 bases. V shed 3 bases and J 2 bases; nucleotides not matched to a gene: 10. The germline gives CDR1 MGHRA, CDR2 YSYEKL. CDR3 size: 16 residues. CDR3 DNA: TGCGCCAGCAGCCAGAACTATAGGACTAGGCCCTACGAGCAGTACTTC. Protein: CASSQNYRTRPYEQYF.

This clonotype was seen ten or more times. This rearrangement joins TRBV28 to TRBJ2-7; TRBD2 might be the D (5 bases). The V and J ends lost 6 bases and 2 bases respectively, with 20 bases between them. Germline lookup yields CDR1 MDHEN and CDR2 SYDVKM. This CDR3 is 16 amino acids long. CDR3 sequence reads: CASSPPGGGLAYEQYF. In nucleotides, the CDR3 is TGTGCCAGCAGCCCCCCGGGTGGCGGGCTCGCCTACGAGCAGTACTTC.

This chain uses TRBV6-6 with TRBJ2-1; no reliable D call. With 0 bases removed from V and 3 bases from J, the gap between germline ends came to 6 bases. The germline V gene encodes CDR1 MNHNY and CDR2 SVGAGI (reference sequence). The CDR3 is 14 residues long. CDR3 DNA sequence: TGTGCCAGCAGTTACTCGACCGTCTACAATGAGCAGTTCTTC. Translating it yields CASSYSTVYNEQFF.

This clonotype was seen more than once but under ten times. The CDR3 region has the DNA TGCGCCAGCAGCCAGCCCCGACAGGGAGCCGAGCAGTACTTC. Its protein is CASSQPRQGAEQYF. This chain joins TRBV4-1 and TRBJ2-7; 7 bases align to TRBD1. V gave up 3 bases and J gave up 6 bases; unmatched junction bases: 8. The CDR3 consists of 14 residues. Germline V gene lookup returns CDR1 MGHRA and CDR2 YSYEKL.

This clonotype came up a few times. The chain carries TRBV7-8 and TRBJ1-5; a weak D match, TRBD1 (6 bases). V dropped 5 bases and J dropped 1 base, with 12 bases sitting between them. Germline CDR1 and CDR2: SGHVS and FQNEAQ. This CDR3 contains 15 residues. CDR3 amino acids: CASSQQGLSNQPQHF. CDR3 DNA: TGTGCCAGCAGCCAACAGGGTTTAAGCAATCAGCCCCAGCATTTT.

V gene TRBV27 combines with J gene TRBJ2-1; tentatively, D is TRBD1 or TRBD2 (6 bases each). Germline V gene sequence: CDR1 MNHEY, CDR2 SMNVEV (reference sequence). This CDR3 contains 14 residues. V lost 6 bases and J 8 bases, leaving 17 bases between the germline ends. The CDR3 sequence is CASRRLGGSDEQFF. The CDR3 bases are TGTGCCAGCAGGCGACTAGGGGGTAGCGATGAGCAGTTCTTC.

This clonotype was seen many times. The chain carries TRBV20-1 and TRBJ2-7; 10 bases agree with TRBD2. The trim removed 5 bases at V and 4 bases at J, leaving 8 bases unmatched. CDR1 is DFQATT, CDR2 SNEGSKA, per germline (reference sequence). The CDR3 is made up of 14 amino acids. The CDR3, as DNA: TGCAGTGCTGGAAGCGGGAGGGTAAGGTACGAGCAGTACTTC. It specifies CSAGSGRVRYEQYF.